This TCR beta chain originates from a study of vaccination and CD4 T cells after COVID-19. The V gene lost 2 bases and the J gene lost 10 bases, with 14 bases spanning the gap. The CDR3 runs to 13 residues. Germline V lookup: CDR1 MNHEY, CDR2 SVGAGI. As for this clonotype: Its antigen is undetermined.

Sequencing of the DNA from cultured CD4+ T cells was carried out with the Oncomine TCR Beta short-read assay. TCRdb re-called the PCR reads through MiXCR, storing one row per CDR3 protein. The data show some 17,000 distinct CDR3 sequences, roughly 60% seen once. Specified treatment: roughly nine-day PBMC culture with coronavirus spike peptide pools or control peptides (ViraFEST assay). Sample: CD4+ T cells from blood, cultured in vitro, taken after SARS-CoV-2 vaccination. The chain joins TRBV6-5 to TRBJ1-1, with D possibly matching TRBD1 (5 bases). This TCR derives from a human donor who had recovered from COVID-19. In nucleotides, the CDR3 is TGTGCCAGCAGTTACGCGGAGGGGAGTTCAGCTTTCTTT. This codes for CASSYAEGSSAFF.